This T cell receptor beta chain was captured in a study of regulatory T cells in long-lasting Graves disease. Study-wide points: The study found persistent patients shared more public clonotypes (roughly 3,000) than new patients (around 1,000). Newly diagnosed Graves' patients exceeded persistent ones in TCR diversity.

This clonotype came up many times. Its antigen remains unidentified. Libraries of TCR beta came from iRepertoire HTBI primers plus Arm-PCR of CDR3 regions. In the original analysis: Overall, samples carried 60 to 65 TRBV and around 13 TRBJ segments. TCRdb re-called the multiplex PCR reads with MiXCR, one entry per CDR3 protein. For this entry, the V and J calls and clone size follow TCRdb and not the study's own pipeline. The sample holds some 280,000 distinct CDR3 sequences; roughly 21% are singletons and the top ten take 56%. Time point indicated: persistent/refractory GD, antithyroid drugs over 5 years with positive TRAb. RNA from PBMCs was the source of the TCR library. EDTA tubes collected nine milliliters of peripheral blood. The origin of this receptor is a female donor with Graves disease. Sequencing was performed on peripheral blood mononuclear cells (PBMCs), taken when the disease was refractory, from a patient treated with antithyroid drugs.

The CDR3 DNA reads as TGTGCCAGCACCCCTCTCAGGGGGGCAACCACTGAAGCTTTCTTT. Protein sequence: CASTPLRGATTEAFF. This chain uses TRBV6-1 with TRBJ1-1; 7 bases align to TRBD1. V was clipped by 7 bases and J by 4 bases; unmatched bases: 12. This CDR3 has 15 residues. From germline, CDR1 is MNHNS and CDR2 SASEGT.